This entry lists 17 T cell receptor beta chains sequenced from one sample in a study of T cells in Graves' hyperthyroidism and ophthalmopathy. TCR beta CDR3 regions were amplified from RNA. The HTBI set primed first-round TCR CDR3 RT-PCR. One entry per CDR3 protein, called by TCRdb with MiXCR from the multiplex PCR reads. The sample comprises 600,000 to 850,000 distinct CDR3 sequences, 15% to 20% of which are singletons, and around 17% rests with the top ten. Sequenced sample: blood. These receptors came from a woman aged 45-65 years with Graves' hyperthyroidism that later progressed to Graves' ophthalmopathy.

The chain uses TRBV29-1 and TRBJ2-3; 8 nucleotides align to TRBD2. The CDR3 is made up of 14 amino acids. After removal of 2 bases from V and 4 bases from J, the junction contained 5 bases not matched to a gene. CDR1 SQVTM and CDR2 ANQGSEA come from the germline V gene. The CDR3 here is CSVETSGPSDTQYF. CDR3 in DNA: TGCAGCGTTGAAACTAGCGGTCCTTCAGATACGCAGTATTTT.

The chain links TRBV6-5 to TRBJ1-5; 7 nucleotides agree with TRBD1. V shed 2 bases and J 4 bases; nucleotides not matched to a gene: 5. Germline CDR1 is MNHEY and CDR2 is SVGAGI. This CDR3 has 15 amino acids. The CDR3 coding sequence is TGTGCCAGCAGTTACACAGGGGATCCGAATCAGCCCCAGCATTTT. This sequence encodes CASSYTGDPNQPQHF.

This clonotype was picked up a small number of times. The DNA of the CDR3 is TGCAGCGTTGAAGTCCCAGACAGGGGTGTGAACGAGCAGTACTTC. This translates into CSVEVPDRGVNEQYF. The chain couples TRBV29-1 to TRBJ2-7; 8 bases are a match to TRBD1. This CDR3 region has 15 residues. Germline loops: CDR1 SQVTM, CDR2 ANQGSEA. The ends lost 1 base at V and 5 bases at J; junction bases unmatched: 10.

Many counts were recorded for this clonotype. This chain links TRBV20-1 with TRBJ1-2, with TRBD1 identical over 8 bases. The J segment lost 4 bases and the V segment lost 4 bases, leaving 5 bases of the junction unmatched. CDR1 is DFQATT, CDR2 SNEGSKA, per germline (reference sequence). This CDR3 has 13 residues. The CDR3 DNA reads as TGCAGTGCTATCCCAGGGGGCATCTATGGCTACACCTTC. Translation gives CSAIPGGIYGYTF.

This clonotype was recorded at least ten times. The chain has TRBV2 and TRBJ2-2, with D possibly being TRBD1 (6 bases). CDR1 and CDR2 from the germline V gene are SNHLY and FYNNEI. V lost 6 bases and J lost 4, with 12 bases in between. This CDR3 is 14 amino acids long. The CDR3 loop reads CASRAGQFTGELFF. CDR3 nucleotides: TGTGCCAGCAGGGCCGGACAGTTCACCGGGGAGCTGTTTTTT.

In this sample, this clonotype turned up many times. The rearrangement joins TRBV11-2 to TRBJ2-1; 7 nucleotides agree with TRBD2. There are 14 residues in the CDR3. Germline V CDR1 and CDR2: SGHAT, FQNNGV. The V and J ends lost 1 base and 8 bases, in that order; junction bases with no gene match: 5. The CDR3 protein is CASSLVGGGDEQFF. The DNA of the CDR3 is TGTGCCAGCAGCTTAGTTGGGGGGGGGGATGAGCAGTTCTTC.

This clonotype was recorded a few times. The chain is built from TRBV28 and TRBJ2-1; 7 nucleotides line up with TRBD1. Germline loops: CDR1 MDHEN, CDR2 SYDVKM. The CDR3 totals 14 residues. After removal of 8 bases from V and 2 bases from J, the junction contained 6 bases not matched to a gene. The CDR3, as DNA: TGTGCCAGCTTCGGACAGGTTACCTACAATGAGCAGTTCTTC. This encodes CASFGQVTYNEQFF.

This clonotype has a handful of counts. An end of the junction does not agree with germline; a read error may underlie this. The chain joins TRBV6-2 or TRBV6-3 to TRBJ2-1; D remains unclear. This CDR3 has 10 amino acids. Germline V gene sequence: CDR1 MNHEY, CDR2 SVGEGT. The CDR3 DNA is TGTGCCAGCAGTAACTACGAGCAGTGCTTC. This sequence encodes CASSNYEQCF.

The chain links TRBV19 to TRBJ1-5, with no clear D. The CDR3 length is 16 residues. V was shortened by 3 bases and J by 2 bases, with 14 bases between the two germline ends. CDR1 and CDR2 (germline): LNHDA, SQIVND (reference sequence). Here the CDR3 reads CASSMAGWWGNQPQHF. CDR3 bases: TGTGCCAGTAGTATGGCGGGGTGGTGGGGCAATCAGCCCCAGCATTTT.

This clonotype was observed a few times. V usage is TRBV6-1 and J usage is TRBJ2-4; 11 positions agree with TRBD2. CDR1 and CDR2 from the germline V gene are MNHNS and SASEGT. This CDR3 comprises 19 residues. The trim removed 6 bases at V and 3 bases at J, leaving 16 bases unmatched. The DNA of the CDR3 is TGTGCCAGCAGCCACGGAGGGCTAGCGGGGGGTGGGGGCAAAAACATTCAGTACTTC. It specifies CASSHGGLAGGGGKNIQYF.

In its sample, this clonotype was seen a few times. The chain couples TRBV20-1 to TRBJ2-3; 13 bases are shared with TRBD2. Germline trimming cut 5 bases from V and 4 bases from J; bases unmatched to any gene: 12. CDR1 and CDR2 from the germline V gene are DFQATT and SNEGSKA (reference sequence). The CDR3 covers 17 residues. CDR3 DNA: TGCAGTGCTCCAACTAGCGGGGGGGCCGGAGCCTCAGATACGCAGTATTTT. It specifies CSAPTSGGAGASDTQYF.

This clonotype was seen ten or more times. This chain joins TRBV5-1 and TRBJ2-1; D may match TRBD1 or TRBD2 (6 bases each). Trimming left V 4 bases short and J 6 bases short, with 20 bases between. CDR1 is SGHRS, CDR2 YFSETQ, per germline. The CDR3 sequence is 16 residues long. The CDR3, as DNA: TGCGCCAGCAGCCTCCCTGGGGGGCTTGACTCCAATGAGCAGTTCTTC. Amino acid sequence: CASSLPGGLDSNEQFF. The entire variable domain, with the rest obtained from reference TRBV5-1 and TRBJ2-1, is as follows: KAGVTQTPRYLIKTRGQQVTLSCSPISGHRSVSWYQQTPGQGLQFLFEYFSETQRNKGNFPGRFSGRQFSNSRSEMNVSTLELGDSALYLCASSLPGGLDSNEQFFGPGTRLTVL.

This clonotype was picked up a small number of times. The chain carries TRBV24-1 and TRBJ2-3; D may be TRBD2 (6 bases). Germline lookup yields CDR1 KGHDR and CDR2 SFDVKD. The CDR3 runs 15 residues. The V and J ends lost 1 base and 5 bases respectively, with 12 bases between them. The CDR3 spells CATSDFQREEDTQYF. The CDR3 DNA is TGTGCCACCAGTGATTTCCAAAGGGAGGAAGATACGCAGTATTTT.

This sequence joins TRBV25-1 and TRBJ2-7; TRBD2 matches at 15 bases. Germline CDR1 and CDR2: MGHDK and SYGVNS. After removal of 4 bases from V and 7 bases from J, the junction contained 8 bases not matched to a gene. This CDR3 comprises 16 residues. CDR3 coding DNA: TGTGCCAGCAGTGGCCGGACTAGCGGGGGGGCGGTGGAGCAGTACTTC. This sequence encodes CASSGRTSGGAVEQYF.

This clonotype was detected a few times. This chain connects TRBV7-3 to TRBJ2-1; no reliable D call. Trimming shortened V by 5 bases and J by 8 bases, and 16 bases separated the two germline ends. The CDR3 loop spans 14 amino acids. CDR1 and CDR2 (germline): SGHTA, FQGTGA. DNA of the CDR3: TGTGCCAGCAGCCGCGACCGGGCGGCCGATGAGCAGTTCTTC. It encodes CASSRDRAADEQFF. Variable domain in full (rest from reference TRBV7-3 and TRBJ2-1): GAGVSQTPSNKVTEKGKYVELRCDPISGHTALYWYRQSLGQGPEFLIYFQGTGAADDSGLPNDRFFAVRPEGSVSTLKIQRTERGDSAVYLCASSRDRAADEQFFGPGTRLTVL.

This clonotype was detected ten times or more. This chain links TRBV12-3 or TRBV12-4 with TRBJ1-1, with D tentatively TRBD1 (5 bases). Trimming cost V 3 bases and J 1 base, with 12 bases left between them. The CDR3 extends over 15 amino acids. CDR3 sequence: CASSFSLGGNTEAFF. The CDR3 bases are TGTGCCAGCAGTTTCTCCTTGGGGGGGAACACTGAAGCTTTCTTT.

This clonotype came up a few times. This chain uses TRBV2 with TRBJ2-2; 9 nucleotides agree with TRBD1. Germline-derived CDR1 and CDR2 are SNHLY and FYNNEI. The CDR3 contains 15 residues. V was clipped by 10 bases and J by 2 bases; unmatched bases: 8. The CDR3 is CATAQGQGNTGELFF. The CDR3, as DNA: TGTGCCACCGCCCAGGGACAGGGAAACACCGGGGAGCTGTTTTTT.